The 23 T cell receptor beta chains given below trace back to one sample, sequenced in a study of monozygotic twins with inflammatory bowel disease (dated by TCRdb to the late 2010s). Libraries were prepared through 5' RACE. Instrument used: Illumina HiSeq 2500. The reads went through TCRdb reprocessing, and each CDR3 protein sequence gets one entry with no DNA. The sample's records list fewer than 450,000 distinct CDR3 sequences. Of the sample, around 2.6% is held by the ten largest clones. The sequenced sample consisted of blood. The receptors were sampled from a human donor with ulcerative colitis or Crohn's disease, or a healthy co-twin of an affected twin (not recorded which).

This rearrangement joins TRBV4-3 to TRBJ2-1; TCRdb's D call of TRBD1 is untestable without DNA. Germline lookup yields CDR1 LGHNA and CDR2 YSLEER. The CDR3 extends over 13 amino acids. CDR3 loop: CASSRGGYNEQFF.

This rearrangement joins TRBV29-1 to TRBJ2-7; TCRdb returns TRBD1, unconfirmable since there is no DNA. Per the germline V gene, CDR1 is SQVTM and CDR2 is ANQGSEA. The CDR3 extends over 13 amino acids. The CDR3 loop reads CSVEQGNPYEQYF.

The rearrangement joins TRBV3-1 to TRBJ1-2; TCRdb names TRBD1, which stays unverified in the absence of DNA. The length of the CDR3 is 14 residues. Looked up from germline, CDR1 is LGHDT and CDR2 is YNNKEL (reference sequence). CDR3 sequence: CASKTQGSAYGYTF.

The chain carries TRBV7-9 and TRBJ2-1. Germline V gene data show CDR1 as SEHNR and CDR2 as FQNEAQ (reference sequence). The CDR3 has 14 residues. CDR3 residues: CASSLAGQNNEQFF.

This sequence joins TRBV5-1 and TRBJ2-1; the D call of TRBD2 rests on TCRdb alone, since no DNA is present to check it. Germline-derived CDR1 and CDR2 are SGHRS and YFSETQ. This CDR3 has 14 residues. The CDR3 region is CASSPGARYNEQFF.

The chain's CDR3 is CASSQLAGAYNEQFF. V gene TRBV5-1 combines with J gene TRBJ2-1; the TRBD2 assignment by TCRdb is unverifiable without DNA. Per the germline V gene, CDR1 is SGHRS and CDR2 is YFSETQ. The CDR3 runs to 15 residues.

The rearrangement joins TRBV7-8 to TRBJ2-7; lacking DNA, the TRBD1 call made by TCRdb goes unchecked. CDR3 length: 15 amino acids. The V gene's germline CDR1 is SGHVS and CDR2 FQNEAQ. CDR3 protein: CASSLSPGESYEQYF. The entire variable domain, with the rest obtained from reference TRBV7-8 and TRBJ2-7, is as follows: GAGVSQSPRYKVAKRGQDVALRCDPISGHVSLFWYQQALGQGPEFLTYFQNEAQLDKSGLPSDRFFAERPEGSVSTLKIQRTQQEDSAVYLCASSLSPGESYEQYFGPGTRLTVT.

The V and J genes are TRBV27 and TRBJ2-7; lacking DNA, the TRBD2 call made by TCRdb goes unchecked. CDR3 size: 16 residues. Germline values: CDR1 MNHEY, CDR2 SMNVEV (reference sequence). The CDR3: CASSLGRGRPSGEQYF.

This rearrangement joins TRBV7-3 to TRBJ1-1; TCRdb's D call, TRBD1, is unchecked because there is no DNA. This CDR3 has 15 amino acids. The V gene's germline CDR1 is SGHTA and CDR2 FQGTGA. The CDR3 protein is CASSLMAGTITEAFF.

V is TRBV19 and J is TRBJ2-7; as DNA is missing, the TRBD1 call by TCRdb cannot be tested. Germline CDR1 LNHDA, CDR2 SQIVND (reference sequence). This CDR3 is 15 amino acids long. This CDR3 is CASREGQGISYEQYF.

V is TRBV18 and J is TRBJ2-1; TCRdb selects TRBD2, and the lack of DNA leaves this call unchecked. In germline, CDR1 is KGHSH, CDR2 LQKENI. The CDR3 has 15 residues. The CDR3 spells CASSPPQARRNEQFF.

V gene TRBV7-9 combines with J gene TRBJ2-5. CDR3 length: 12 amino acids. Germline V gene data show CDR1 as SEHNR and CDR2 as FQNEAQ (reference sequence). The CDR3 loop is CASSTAVETQYF.

The chain joins TRBV6-5 to TRBJ2-3; TCRdb calls TRBD2, which cannot be checked without DNA. The CDR3 totals 19 residues. Looked up from germline, CDR1 is MNHEY and CDR2 is SVGAGI. CDR3 amino acids: CASSYSPELAGRWSDTQYF.

V is TRBV29-1 and J is TRBJ2-2; TCRdb's D gene call, TRBD1, goes unchecked for lack of DNA. The CDR3 extends over 16 amino acids. Per germline, CDR1 SQVTM and CDR2 ANQGSEA. The CDR3: CSVVLDREGSTGELFF.

The V call is TRBV20-1, the J call TRBJ1-1. The CDR3 has 14 residues. The germline gives CDR1 DFQATT, CDR2 SNEGSKA (reference sequence). CDR3 amino acids: CSAPERWVNTKAFF.

The rearrangement links TRBV7-9 to TRBJ2-3; TCRdb's D call of TRBD2 is untestable without DNA. In germline, CDR1 is SEHNR, CDR2 FQNEAQ (reference sequence). This CDR3 has 14 residues. CDR3 sequence reads: CASSLGGWTDTQYF.

The V gene is TRBV7-2, the J gene TRBJ1-3. The CDR3 runs to 13 residues. Germline values: CDR1 SGHTA, CDR2 FQGNSA. The CDR3 sequence is CASSLTAQNTIYF.

The chain combines TRBV20-1 with TRBJ2-4; TCRdb indicates TRBD1, and absent DNA this call remains unverified. CDR1 is DFQATT and CDR2 is SNEGSKA in the germline V gene (reference sequence). This CDR3 comprises 17 residues. The CDR3 spells CSASPGTGSVAKNIQYF.

The chain recombines TRBV6-2 or TRBV6-3 with TRBJ2-7; the D call from TCRdb, TRBD1, cannot be confirmed without DNA. Germline CDR1 reads MNHEY; CDR2 reads SVGEGT. CDR3 size: 14 residues. The CDR3 sequence is CASTRDRGFYEQYF.

This rearrangement joins TRBV5-1 to TRBJ2-5; with no DNA, the TCRdb D assignment of TRBD2 cannot be verified. This CDR3 is 17 amino acids long. CDR1 is SGHRS, CDR2 YFSETQ, per germline. This CDR3 reads CASSSRTSGGTQETQYF.

This sequence joins TRBV18 and TRBJ2-7. Per germline, CDR1 KGHSH and CDR2 LQKENI. This CDR3 has 15 amino acids. CDR3 sequence: CASSPSRTAAYEQYF.

CDR3 amino acids: CSARADRGLSEKLFF. V gene TRBV20-1 combines with J gene TRBJ1-4; TCRdb's assignment of TRBD1 cannot be checked, as there is no DNA. From germline, CDR1 is DFQATT and CDR2 SNEGSKA (reference sequence). The CDR3 spans 15 residues.

V is TRBV2 and J is TRBJ2-3; absent DNA, TCRdb's TRBD2 call cannot be checked. Looked up from germline, CDR1 is SNHLY and CDR2 is FYNNEI. The CDR3 extends over 17 amino acids. CDR3 amino acids: CASSLGELAGATDTQYF. The full variable domain, in which reference TRBV2 and TRBJ2-3 provide the parts outside the CDR3, is EPEVTQTPSHQVTQMGQEVILRCVPISNHLYFYWYRQILGQKVEFLVSFYNNEISEKSEIFDDQFSVERPDGSNFTLKIRSTKLEDSAMYFCASSLGELAGATDTQYFGPGTRLTVL.